A selection of T cell receptor beta chains follows, all from one sample in a study of blood T cell repertoires in COVID-19. Only in-frame clones appear in the TCRdb table, and some are missing; sequencing was by immunoSEQ multiplex PCR. The sample has just over 300,000 clones; roughly nine tenths are singletons. Sample: peripheral blood. Receptors were obtained from a woman younger than 45 with COVID-19, enrolled during active disease. Each CDR3 is given with its conserved first and last residue. Each record gives: D gene, V gene, J gene, clone size, CDR3 protein, CDR3 DNA. The D gene is left open where the match is weak. Expanded clones get a size class; other rows say once, few or many, or leave the size out.

>TRBD1|TRBV28|TRBJ1-1|NA
CASSQLYRGEGAFF
TGTGCCAGCAGTCAACTTTACAGGGGGGAGGGAGCTTTCTTT
>TRBD1|TRBV4-3|TRBJ1-6|once
CASSQPMTGGPSPLHF
TGCGCCAGCAGCCAACCTATGACAGGGGGTCCTTCACCCCTCCACTTT
>TRBD1|TRBV28|TRBJ1-2|once
CASSILDRGGGYTF
TGTGCCAGCAGTATACTGGACAGGGGGGGAGGCTACACCTTC
>NA|TRBV13|TRBJ1-2|NA
CASSLGVPGGNYGYTF
TGTGCCAGCAGCTTAGGGGTCCCCGGCGGAAACTATGGCTACACCTTC
>TRBD1|TRBV30|TRBJ1-2|NA
CACATGYSNYGYTF
TGTGCCTGCGCGACAGGGTACTCCAACTATGGCTACACCTTC
>TRBD1|TRBV7-6|TRBJ2-5|NA
CASSLGTGGKETQYF
TGTGCCAGCAGCTTAGGGACAGGGGGTAAAGAGACCCAGTACTTC
>TRBD2|TRBV2|TRBJ2-2|NA
CASNLAGSTGELFF
TGTGCCAGCAATCTAGCGGGGTCAACCGGGGAGCTGTTTTTT
>NA|TRBV12-3/TRBV12-4|TRBJ1-2|few
CASSFGQGGGYTF
TGTGCCAGCAGTTTCGGGCAGGGAGGGGGCTACACCTTC
>NA|TRBV27|TRBJ1-1|few
CASSLSPGIMNTEAFF
TGTGCCAGCAGTTTATCCCCGGGGATCATGAACACTGAAGCTTTCTTT
>TRBD1|TRBV19|TRBJ1-1|NA
CASSTRRTGGDPEAFF
TGTGCCAGTAGTACGCGCAGGACAGGCGGTGACCCTGAAGCTTTCTTT
>TRBD1|TRBV18|TRBJ2-3|NA
CASSPPRGAGGQTDTQYF
TGTGCCAGCTCACCACCGAGGGGGGCAGGGGGCCAGACAGATACGCAGTATTTT
>TRBD2|TRBV6-5|TRBJ2-1|NA
CASRRGTSGYNEQFF
TGTGCCAGCAGACGTGGGACTAGCGGATACAATGAGCAGTTCTTC
>NA|TRBV5-4|TRBJ2-2|NA
CASPERSNTGELFF
TGTGCCAGCCCGGAGCGTTCGAACACCGGGGAGCTGTTTTTT
>NA|TRBV2|TRBJ2-7|few
CASSPFQGYEQYF
TGTGCCAGCAGTCCATTTCAGGGTTACGAGCAGTACTTC
>NA|TRBV11-2|TRBJ2-1|once
CASSSWKGGYNEQFF
TGTGCCAGCAGCTCGTGGAAAGGGGGCTACAATGAGCAGTTCTTC
>NA|TRBV19|TRBJ1-1|NA
CASSIGDMRAFF
TGTGCCAGTAGTATAGGGGACATGAGAGCTTTCTTT
>TRBD2|TRBV5-6|TRBJ2-2|NA
CASSLVGKLALDTGELFF
TGTGCCAGCAGCTTGGTTGGAAAACTAGCGTTGGACACCGGGGAGCTGTTTTTT
>NA|TRBV7-3|TRBJ2-1|NA
CASSLYSRLDEQFF
TGTGCCAGCAGCTTATACTCGCGATTAGATGAGCAGTTCTTC
>NA|TRBV19|TRBJ1-2|NA
CASTPTVNYGYTF
TGTGCCAGTACCCCCACAGTTAACTATGGCTACACCTTC
>TRBD2|TRBV6-4|TRBJ2-3|few
CASSEIAGEFTDTQYF
TGTGCCAGCAGTGAAATAGCGGGGGAGTTCACAGATACGCAGTATTTT
>NA|TRBV24-1|TRBJ1-2|NA
CATRDPNIGGYTF
TGTGCCACCAGAGACCCGAATATCGGGGGCTACACCTTC
>NA|TRBV11-2|TRBJ1-2|NA
CASSLDRDNYGYTF
TGTGCCAGCAGCTTAGATCGGGATAACTATGGCTACACCTTC
>NA|TRBV7-9|TRBJ1-6|NA
CASSLGKRGQGMSPLHF
TGTGCCAGCAGCTTAGGAAAAAGAGGGCAGGGGATGTCACCCCTCCACTTT
>NA|TRBV3-1/TRBV3-2|TRBJ1-5|NA
CASSLGSYGNQPQHF
TGTGCCAGCAGCCTAGGGAGTTACGGCAATCAGCCCCAGCATTTT
>TRBD1|TRBV5-4|TRBJ2-7|NA
CASSGMTGAVYEQYF
TGTGCCAGCAGCGGAATGACAGGGGCCGTCTACGAGCAGTACTTC
>TRBD2|TRBV6-5|TRBJ2-3|NA
CASRYLAGGPDTQYF
TGTGCCAGCAGGTACCTAGCGGGGGGGCCCGATACGCAGTATTTT
>NA|TRBV28|TRBJ2-3|NA
CASSENPSDTQYF
TGTGCCAGCAGCGAGAACCCCTCAGATACGCAGTATTTT
>NA|TRBV9|TRBJ2-5|NA
CASSADWGLQETQYF
TGTGCCAGCAGCGCGGACTGGGGGCTGCAAGAGACCCAGTACTTC
>TRBD2|TRBV9|TRBJ2-1|NA
CASSGRWTSQQFF
TGTGCCAGCAGCGGACGCTGGACTAGCCAGCAGTTCTTC
>NA|TRBV3-1/TRBV3-2|TRBJ1-1|few
CASSPRAQNTEAFF
TGTGCCAGCAGCCCGAGGGCCCAGAACACTGAAGCTTTCTTT
>NA|TRBV5-1|TRBJ2-7|few
CASSLQQGRYEQYF
TGCGCCAGCAGCTTGCAGCAGGGTCGCTACGAGCAGTACTTC
>NA|TRBV19|TRBJ1-6|once
CASSNRQLSSYNSPLHF
TGTGCCAGTAGTAACCGACAGCTCAGCTCCTATAATTCACCCCTCCACTTT
>TRBD1|TRBV5-1|TRBJ1-2|once
CASSFGQGAIHGYTF
TGCGCCAGCAGCTTTGGACAGGGGGCGATCCATGGCTACACCTTC
>NA|TRBV28|TRBJ1-5|once
CASRIWGGNSNQPQHF
TGTGCCAGCAGAATATGGGGGGGCAACAGCAATCAGCCCCAGCATTTT
>TRBD2|TRBV6-1|TRBJ2-3|NA
CASSEALAGTDTQYF
TGTGCCAGCAGTGAAGCCCTAGCGGGCACAGATACGCAGTATTTT
>TRBD2|TRBV10-2|TRBJ2-2|NA
CASSESRRSGGGTGELFF
TGCGCCAGCAGTGAGTCTCGGAGAAGCGGGGGAGGCACCGGGGAGCTGTTTTTT
>TRBD1|TRBV27|TRBJ1-2|NA
CASSLGQGAAGYTF
TGTGCCAGCAGCCTGGGTCAGGGGGCGGCTGGCTACACCTTC
>NA|TRBV18|TRBJ1-1|NA
CASSPKNTEAFF
TGTGCCAGCTCACCCAAGAACACTGAAGCTTTCTTT
>TRBD1|TRBV5-1|TRBJ1-2|NA
CASSQGQGYGYTF
TGCGCCAGCAGCCAAGGACAGGGTTATGGCTACACCTTC
>NA|TRBV27|TRBJ2-5|NA
CASRSTAGYQETQYF
TGTGCCAGCAGATCAACCGCGGGGTACCAAGAGACCCAGTACTTC
>NA|TRBV5-8|TRBJ2-5|NA
CASSLEGQETQYF
TGTGCCAGCAGCTTGGAGGGGCAAGAGACCCAGTACTTC
>NA|TRBV7-2|TRBJ1-1|NA
CASRTTASPLTEAFF
TGTGCCAGCAGGACGACAGCTTCCCCACTGACTGAAGCTTTCTTT
>NA|TRBV7-2|TRBJ1-4|NA
CASSLALGAGIEKLFF
TGTGCCAGCAGCTTAGCGCTTGGGGCAGGGATTGAAAAACTGTTTTTT
>NA|TRBV30|TRBJ1-4|once
CAWSHRGGNEKLFF
TGTGCCTGGAGCCACCGTGGAGGAAATGAAAAACTGTTTTTT
>NA|TRBV5-1|TRBJ1-1|NA
CASSLPGSGTEAFF
TGCGCCAGCAGCTTGCCAGGGTCGGGCACTGAAGCTTTCTTT
>NA|TRBV3-1/TRBV3-2|TRBJ1-3|NA
CASSQVAFSGNTIYF
TGTGCCAGCAGCCAAGTTGCGTTTTCTGGAAACACCATATATTTT